Shown below are 8 T cell receptor beta chains from a single sample sequenced in a study of T cell responses to AZD1222 COVID-19 vaccine (dated by TCRdb to the early 2020s). Read against the paper, the sample's time point label means: about 28 days (+/-7) after the second vaccine dose. Library prep was done by the immunoSEQ multiplex PCR assay. TCRdb retrieved this table from immuneACCESS and kept in-frame rearrangements only. Not all clones are present; in checked studies, unresolved V genes account for under half, and no reason is known for the remainder. This sample comprises 150,000 to 200,000 clones, approximately 94% of them detected only once. Together, the top ten hold roughly 5% of the sample. The sample here was peripheral blood, taken 28 days after the second AZD1222 dose. The receptors stem from an adult who received the AZD1222 COVID-19 vaccine.

The genes are TRBV7-9 and TRBJ2-7; 7 bases fit TRBD2. The CDR3 totals 14 residues. Germline CDR1 SEHNR, CDR2 FQNEAQ (reference sequence). V was pared by 1 base and J by 3 bases, with 3 bases of the junction left unmatched. Here the CDR3 reads CASSLVRGGYEQYF. The CDR3 DNA sequence: TGTGCCAGCAGCTTAGTTCGCGGGGGCTACGAGCAGTACTTC.

V and J are TRBV6-5 and TRBJ2-7; D may be TRBD2 (6 bases). The germline V gene encodes CDR1 MNHEY and CDR2 SVGAGI. The CDR3 is 12 amino acids. Deletions cut 6 bases from V and 6 bases from J, with 12 bases between. The CDR3, as DNA: TGTGCCAGCAGCCCCGGACTATTCGAGCAGTACTTC. It codes for CASSPGLFEQYF.

The chain is built from TRBV7-2 and TRBJ2-1; TRBD2 matches at 10 bases. CDR1 and CDR2 (germline): SGHTA, FQGNSA. CDR3 length: 17 residues. The trim removed 4 bases at V and 6 bases at J, leaving 12 bases unmatched. The chain's CDR3 is CASSSRGTSASGNEQFF. For the CDR3, the DNA is TGTGCCAGCAGCTCCAGGGGGACTAGCGCCTCGGGCAATGAGCAGTTCTTC.

As regards this clone: The junction differs from germline at one of its ends, possibly a read error. J is TRBJ2-2 and V is TRBV2; D remains unclear. The CDR3 extends over 15 amino acids. Germline CDR1 and CDR2: SNHLY and FYNNEI. CDR3 nucleotide sequence: TGTGCCAGCAGGGAAGGGTCCATGAACACCGGGGAGCTGTTTTTT. Protein sequence: CASREGSMNTGELFF.

This chain joins TRBV28 and TRBJ1-1; D is perhaps TRBD1 (6 bases). Germline CDR1 reads MDHEN; CDR2 reads SYDVKM. V gave up 7 bases and J gave up 1 base, with 19 bases separating them. CDR3 length: 16 amino acids. Written as DNA, the CDR3 is TGTGCCAGCACCATAGGGTCCGGGGGGGCGAACACTGAAGCTTTCTTT. It encodes CASTIGSGGANTEAFF.

The chain couples TRBV27 to TRBJ1-2; 11 bases fit TRBD1. The V and J ends lost 4 bases and 2 bases, in that order; junction bases with no gene match: 9. The V gene's germline CDR1 is MNHEY and CDR2 SMNVEV (reference sequence). There are 17 residues in the CDR3. The CDR3 protein is CASSYGTGGSLNYGYTF. The DNA of the CDR3 is TGTGCCAGCAGTTATGGGACAGGGGGGTCCCTCAACTATGGCTACACCTTC.

The chain recombines TRBV24-1 with TRBJ2-2; 11 nucleotides agree with TRBD2. Germline V gives CDR1 KGHDR, CDR2 SFDVKD. The CDR3 runs 16 residues. V shed 4 bases, J shed 6 bases, and the junction held 6 bases outside the gene matches. CDR3 nucleotides: TGTGCCACCAGTGACCCTCTAGCGGGAGGTCCCGGGGAGCTGTTTTTT. This translates into CATSDPLAGGPGELFF.

This chain connects TRBV24-1 to TRBJ1-2; D remains unclear. Germline CDR1 reads KGHDR; CDR2 reads SFDVKD. Deletions cut 10 bases from V and 5 bases from J, with 13 bases between. The CDR3 has 12 residues. The CDR3 bases are TGTGCCACGATGGATACCAGTTATGGCTACACCTTC. As protein: CATMDTSYGYTF.